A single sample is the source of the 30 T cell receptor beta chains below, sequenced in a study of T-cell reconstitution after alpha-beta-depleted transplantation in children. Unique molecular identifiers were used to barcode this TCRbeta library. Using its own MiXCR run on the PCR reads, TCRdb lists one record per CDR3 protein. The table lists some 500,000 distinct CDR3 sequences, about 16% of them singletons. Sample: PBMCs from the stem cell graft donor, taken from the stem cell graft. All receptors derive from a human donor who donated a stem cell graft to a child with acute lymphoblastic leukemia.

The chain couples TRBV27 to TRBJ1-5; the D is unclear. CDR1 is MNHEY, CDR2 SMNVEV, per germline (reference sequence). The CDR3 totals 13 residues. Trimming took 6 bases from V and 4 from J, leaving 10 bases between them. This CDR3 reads CASSQTGNQPQHF. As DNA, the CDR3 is TGTGCCAGCAGCCAAACGGGAAATCAGCCCCAGCATTTT.

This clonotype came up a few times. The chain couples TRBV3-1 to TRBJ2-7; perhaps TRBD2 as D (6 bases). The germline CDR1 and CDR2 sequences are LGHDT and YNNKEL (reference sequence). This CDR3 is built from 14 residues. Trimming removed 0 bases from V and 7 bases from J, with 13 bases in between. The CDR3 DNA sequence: TGTGCCAGCAGCCAAGAGGGACTGCCTCAAGAGCAGTACTTC. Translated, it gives CASSQEGLPQEQYF.

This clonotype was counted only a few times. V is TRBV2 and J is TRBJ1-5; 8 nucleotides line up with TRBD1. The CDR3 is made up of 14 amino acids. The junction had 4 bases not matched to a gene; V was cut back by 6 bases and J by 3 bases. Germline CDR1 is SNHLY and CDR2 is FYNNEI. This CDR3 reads CASRGTGPNQPQHF. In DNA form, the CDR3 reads TGTGCCAGCAGAGGGACAGGTCCCAATCAGCCCCAGCATTTT.

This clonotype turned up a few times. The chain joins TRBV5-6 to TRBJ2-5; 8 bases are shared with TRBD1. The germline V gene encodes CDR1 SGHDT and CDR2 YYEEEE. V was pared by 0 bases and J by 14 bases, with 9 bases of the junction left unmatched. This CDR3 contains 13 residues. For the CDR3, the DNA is TGTGCCAGCAGCTTGGGTTCCTACAGGGGGTATTACTTC. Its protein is CASSLGSYRGYYF.

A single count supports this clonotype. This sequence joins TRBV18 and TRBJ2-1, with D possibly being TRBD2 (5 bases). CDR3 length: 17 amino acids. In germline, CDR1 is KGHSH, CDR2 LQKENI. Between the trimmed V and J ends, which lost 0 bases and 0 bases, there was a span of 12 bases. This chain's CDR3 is CASSPPSGMSSYNEQFF. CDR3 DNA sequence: TGTGCCAGCTCACCACCGTCCGGGATGAGCTCCTACAATGAGCAGTTCTTC. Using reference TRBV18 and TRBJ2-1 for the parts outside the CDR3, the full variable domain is NAGVMQNPRHLVRRRGQEARLRCSPMKGHSHVYWYRQLPEEGLKFMVYLQKENIIDESGMPKERFSAEFPKEGPSILRIQQVVRGDSAAYFCASSPPSGMSSYNEQFFGPGTRLTVL.

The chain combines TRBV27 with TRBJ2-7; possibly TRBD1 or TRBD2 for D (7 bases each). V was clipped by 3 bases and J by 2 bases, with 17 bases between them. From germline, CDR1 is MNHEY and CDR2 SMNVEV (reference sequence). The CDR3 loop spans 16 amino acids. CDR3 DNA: TGTGCCAGCAGTTTGACAGGGAGGGGGTATCCCTACGAGCAGTACTTC. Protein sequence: CASSLTGRGYPYEQYF.

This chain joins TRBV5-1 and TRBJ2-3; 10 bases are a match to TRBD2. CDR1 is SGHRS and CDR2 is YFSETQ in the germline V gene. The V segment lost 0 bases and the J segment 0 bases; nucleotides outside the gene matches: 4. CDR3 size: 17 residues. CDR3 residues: CASSLGGLAASTDTQYF. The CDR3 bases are TGCGCCAGCAGCTTGGGAGGACTAGCGGCTAGCACAGATACGCAGTATTTT.

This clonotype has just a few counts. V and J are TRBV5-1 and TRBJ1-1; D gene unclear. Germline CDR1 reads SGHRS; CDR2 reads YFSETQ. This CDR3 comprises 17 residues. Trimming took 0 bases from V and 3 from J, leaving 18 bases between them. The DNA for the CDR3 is TGCGCCAGCAGCTTGGGAGGCGTCCCGGTCCGTGACACTGAAGCTTTCTTT. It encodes CASSLGGVPVRDTEAFF.

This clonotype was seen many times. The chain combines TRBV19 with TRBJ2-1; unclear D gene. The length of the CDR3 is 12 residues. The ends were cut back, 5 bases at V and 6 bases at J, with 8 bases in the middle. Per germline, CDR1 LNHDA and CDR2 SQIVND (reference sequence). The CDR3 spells CASSLGFNEQFF. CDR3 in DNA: TGTGCCAGTAGTCTAGGGTTCAATGAGCAGTTCTTC.

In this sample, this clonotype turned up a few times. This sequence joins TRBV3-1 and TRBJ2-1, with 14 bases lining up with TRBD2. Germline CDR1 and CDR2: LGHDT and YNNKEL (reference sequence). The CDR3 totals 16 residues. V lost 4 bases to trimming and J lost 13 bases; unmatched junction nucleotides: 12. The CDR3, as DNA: TGTGCCAGCAGCCCCGGGACTAGCGGGAGATGGGTGCGACAGTTCTTC. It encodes CASSPGTSGRWVRQFF.

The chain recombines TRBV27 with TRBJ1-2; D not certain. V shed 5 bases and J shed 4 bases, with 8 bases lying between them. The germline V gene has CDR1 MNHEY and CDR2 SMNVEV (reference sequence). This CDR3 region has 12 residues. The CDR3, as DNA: TGTGCCAGCAGTAAAGGGTTCTATGGCTACACCTTC. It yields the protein CASSKGFYGYTF.

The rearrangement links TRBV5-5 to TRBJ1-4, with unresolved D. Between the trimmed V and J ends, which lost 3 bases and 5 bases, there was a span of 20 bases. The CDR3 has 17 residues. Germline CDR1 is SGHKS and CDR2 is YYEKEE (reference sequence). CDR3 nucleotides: TGTGCCAGCAGCTCAACGTTCCAACCAACAGTAAATGAAAAACTGTTTTTT. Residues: CASSSTFQPTVNEKLFF.

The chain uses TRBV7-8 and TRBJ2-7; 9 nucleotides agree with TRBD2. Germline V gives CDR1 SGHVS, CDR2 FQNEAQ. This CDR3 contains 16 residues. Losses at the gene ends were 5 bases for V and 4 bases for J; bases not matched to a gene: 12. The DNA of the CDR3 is TGTGCCAGCAGCGGCAAGAGATTAGCGGGAGAGTACGAGCAGTACTTC. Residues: CASSGKRLAGEYEQYF.

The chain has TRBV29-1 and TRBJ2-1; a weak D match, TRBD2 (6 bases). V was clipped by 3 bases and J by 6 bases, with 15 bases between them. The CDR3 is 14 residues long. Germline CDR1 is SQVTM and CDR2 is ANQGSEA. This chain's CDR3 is CSVEGGGRVNEQFF. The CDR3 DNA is TGCAGCGTTGAGGGGGGTGGGCGGGTCAATGAGCAGTTCTTC.

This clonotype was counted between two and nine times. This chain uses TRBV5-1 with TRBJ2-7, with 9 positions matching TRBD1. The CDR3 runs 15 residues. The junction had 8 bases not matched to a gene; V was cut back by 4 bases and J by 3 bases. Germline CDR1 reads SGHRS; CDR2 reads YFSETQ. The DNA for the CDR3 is TGCGCCAGCAGCCCGGACAGGGGCCTCGGCTACGAGCAGTACTTC. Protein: CASSPDRGLGYEQYF.

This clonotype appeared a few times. CDR3 loop: CASTLQGTEAFF. In DNA form, the CDR3 reads TGTGCCAGCACCCTACAGGGGACTGAAGCTTTCTTT. The rearrangement links TRBV12-3 or TRBV12-4 to TRBJ1-1, with 7 bases lining up with TRBD1. The V segment lost 7 bases and the J segment 5 bases; nucleotides outside the gene matches: 4. This CDR3 spans 12 amino acids.

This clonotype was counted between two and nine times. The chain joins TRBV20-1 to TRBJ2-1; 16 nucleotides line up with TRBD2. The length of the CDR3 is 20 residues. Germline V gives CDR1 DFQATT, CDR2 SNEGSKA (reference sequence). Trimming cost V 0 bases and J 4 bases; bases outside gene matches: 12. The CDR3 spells CSARDPSGTSGRAGYNEQFF. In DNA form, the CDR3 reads TGCAGTGCTAGAGATCCCTCCGGGACTAGCGGGAGGGCCGGATACAATGAGCAGTTCTTC.

This CDR3 is CASSEVTGGPLRYGYTF. CDR3 sequence (DNA): TGTGCCAGCAGTGAAGTTACAGGAGGGCCTCTTCGGTATGGCTACACCTTC. V and J are TRBV6-1 and TRBJ1-2, with D possibly TRBD1 on 5 matching bases. Per the germline V gene, CDR1 is MNHNS and CDR2 is SASEGT. V gave up 1 base and J gave up 5 bases, with 20 bases separating them. CDR3 size: 17 residues.

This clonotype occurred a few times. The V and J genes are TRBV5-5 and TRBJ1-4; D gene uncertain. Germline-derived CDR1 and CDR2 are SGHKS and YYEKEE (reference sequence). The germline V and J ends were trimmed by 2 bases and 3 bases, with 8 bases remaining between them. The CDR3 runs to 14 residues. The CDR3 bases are TGTGCCAGCAGCTTTTTCGGCGCTAATGAAAAACTGTTTTTT. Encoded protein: CASSFFGANEKLFF.

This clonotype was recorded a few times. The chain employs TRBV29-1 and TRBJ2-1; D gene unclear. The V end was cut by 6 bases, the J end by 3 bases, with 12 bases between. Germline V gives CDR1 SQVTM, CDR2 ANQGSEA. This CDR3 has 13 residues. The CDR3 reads CSVSTSDYNEQFF. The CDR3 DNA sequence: TGCAGCGTGTCGACCAGCGACTACAATGAGCAGTTCTTC.

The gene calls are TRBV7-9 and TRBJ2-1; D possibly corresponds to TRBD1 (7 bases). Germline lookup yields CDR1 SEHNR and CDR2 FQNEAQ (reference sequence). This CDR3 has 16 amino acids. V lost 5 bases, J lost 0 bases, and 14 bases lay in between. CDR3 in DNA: TGTGCCAGCAGCCCGACAGGGACTTTCTCCTACAATGAGCAGTTCTTC. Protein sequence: CASSPTGTFSYNEQFF.

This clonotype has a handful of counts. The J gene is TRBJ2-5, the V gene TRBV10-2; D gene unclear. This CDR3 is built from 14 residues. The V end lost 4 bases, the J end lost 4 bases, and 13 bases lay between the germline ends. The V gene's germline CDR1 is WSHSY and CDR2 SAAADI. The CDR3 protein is CASSVVAARETQYF. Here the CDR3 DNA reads TGCGCCAGCAGTGTCGTTGCCGCACGAGAGACCCAGTACTTC.

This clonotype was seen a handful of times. CDR3 sequence: CASSPNPTSSYEQYF. In DNA form, the CDR3 reads TGTGCCAGCTCACCAAACCCTACGAGCTCCTACGAGCAGTACTTC. This sequence joins TRBV18 and TRBJ2-7; D is unresolved. This CDR3 spans 15 amino acids. CDR1 KGHSH and CDR2 LQKENI come from the germline V gene. V was trimmed by 2 bases and J by 0 bases, leaving 11 bases between them.

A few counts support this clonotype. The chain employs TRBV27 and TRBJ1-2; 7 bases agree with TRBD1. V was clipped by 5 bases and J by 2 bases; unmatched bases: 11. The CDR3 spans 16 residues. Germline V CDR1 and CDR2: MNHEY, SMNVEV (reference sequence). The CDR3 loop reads CASSPTPATGNYGYTF. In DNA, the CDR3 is TGTGCCAGCAGTCCAACCCCAGCGACAGGGAACTATGGCTACACCTTC.

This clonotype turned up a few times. The CDR3 DNA reads as TGTGCCAGCAGCTCCATGGGCGGGCAGCGATCCCGAGGGGATACGCAGTATTTT. Translation: CASSSMGGQRSRGDTQYF. The J gene is TRBJ2-3, the V gene TRBV7-8; the D gene is possibly TRBD2 (5 bases). Germline CDR1 reads SGHVS; CDR2 reads FQNEAQ. The CDR3 runs 18 residues. V was shortened by 4 bases and J by 6 bases, with 26 bases between the two germline ends.

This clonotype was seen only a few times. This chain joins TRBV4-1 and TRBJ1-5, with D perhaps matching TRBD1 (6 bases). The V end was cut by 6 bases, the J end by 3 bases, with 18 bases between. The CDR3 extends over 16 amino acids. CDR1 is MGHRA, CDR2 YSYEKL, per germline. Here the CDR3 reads CASSLDRPGLNQPQHF. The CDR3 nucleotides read TGCGCCAGCAGTCTCGACAGGCCAGGACTCAATCAGCCCCAGCATTTT.

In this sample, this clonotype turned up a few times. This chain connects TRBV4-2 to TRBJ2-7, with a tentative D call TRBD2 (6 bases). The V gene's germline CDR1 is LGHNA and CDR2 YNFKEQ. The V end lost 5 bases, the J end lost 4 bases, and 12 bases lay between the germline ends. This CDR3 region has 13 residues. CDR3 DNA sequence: TGTGCCAGCAGCAACGGTCGGGGGTACGAGCAGTACTTC. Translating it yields CASSNGRGYEQYF.

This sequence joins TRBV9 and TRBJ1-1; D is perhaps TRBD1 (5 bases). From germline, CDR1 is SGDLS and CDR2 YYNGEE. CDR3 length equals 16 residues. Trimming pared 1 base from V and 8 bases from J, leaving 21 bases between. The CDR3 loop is CASSVSKDKPFREAFF. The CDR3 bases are TGTGCCAGCAGCGTATCAAAGGACAAACCATTCCGCGAAGCTTTCTTT.

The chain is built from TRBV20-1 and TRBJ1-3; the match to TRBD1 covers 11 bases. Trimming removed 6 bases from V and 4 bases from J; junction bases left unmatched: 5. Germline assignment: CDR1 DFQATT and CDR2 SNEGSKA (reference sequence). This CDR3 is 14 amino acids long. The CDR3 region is CSAGQGAWGNTIYF. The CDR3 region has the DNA TGCAGTGCCGGACAGGGGGCGTGGGGAAACACCATATATTTT.

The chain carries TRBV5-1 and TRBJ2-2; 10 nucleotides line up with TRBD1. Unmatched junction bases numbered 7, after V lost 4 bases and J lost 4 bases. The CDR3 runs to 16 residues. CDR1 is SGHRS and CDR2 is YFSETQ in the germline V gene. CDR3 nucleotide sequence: TGCGCCAGCAGCACTGGGACAGGGGCCGGCACCGGGGAGCTGTTTTTT. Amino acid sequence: CASSTGTGAGTGELFF.